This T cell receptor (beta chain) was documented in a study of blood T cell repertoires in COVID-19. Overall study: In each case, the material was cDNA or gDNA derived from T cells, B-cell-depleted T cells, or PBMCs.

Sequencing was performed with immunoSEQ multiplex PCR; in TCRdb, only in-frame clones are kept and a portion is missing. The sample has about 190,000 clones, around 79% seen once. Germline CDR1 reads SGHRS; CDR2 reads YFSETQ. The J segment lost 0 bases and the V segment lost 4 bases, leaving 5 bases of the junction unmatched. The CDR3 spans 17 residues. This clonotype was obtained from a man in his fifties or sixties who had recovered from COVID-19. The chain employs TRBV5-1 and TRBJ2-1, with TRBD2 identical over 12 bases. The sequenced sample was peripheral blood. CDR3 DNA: TGCGCCAGCAGCACGGCGACTAGCGGGAGCTCCTACAATGAGCAGTTCTTC. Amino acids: CASSTATSGSSYNEQFF.